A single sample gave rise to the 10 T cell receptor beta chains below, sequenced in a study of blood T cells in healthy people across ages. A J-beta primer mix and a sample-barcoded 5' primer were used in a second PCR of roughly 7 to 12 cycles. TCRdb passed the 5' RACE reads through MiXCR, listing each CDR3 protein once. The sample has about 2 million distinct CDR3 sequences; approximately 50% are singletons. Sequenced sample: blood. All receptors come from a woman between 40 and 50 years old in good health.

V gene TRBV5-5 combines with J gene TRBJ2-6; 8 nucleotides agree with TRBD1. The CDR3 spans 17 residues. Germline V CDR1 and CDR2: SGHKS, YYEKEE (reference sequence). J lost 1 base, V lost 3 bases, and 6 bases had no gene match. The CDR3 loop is CASSWDRLRSGANVLTF. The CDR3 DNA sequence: TGTGCCAGCAGCTGGGACAGGCTAAGATCTGGGGCCAACGTCCTGACTTTC.

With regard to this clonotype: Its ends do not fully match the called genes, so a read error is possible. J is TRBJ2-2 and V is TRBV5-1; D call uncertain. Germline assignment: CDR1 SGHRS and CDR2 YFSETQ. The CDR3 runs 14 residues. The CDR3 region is CASILGTGTGELFF. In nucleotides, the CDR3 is TGCGCCAGCATCTTGGGCACCGGTACCGGGGAGCTGTTTTTT.

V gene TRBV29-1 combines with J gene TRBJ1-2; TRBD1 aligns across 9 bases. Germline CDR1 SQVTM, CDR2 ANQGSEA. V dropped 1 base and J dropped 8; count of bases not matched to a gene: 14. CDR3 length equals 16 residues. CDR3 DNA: TGCAGCGTTGAAGGAAACCCGGGACAGGGAGCGGGAGGCTACACCTTC. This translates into CSVEGNPGQGAGGYTF.

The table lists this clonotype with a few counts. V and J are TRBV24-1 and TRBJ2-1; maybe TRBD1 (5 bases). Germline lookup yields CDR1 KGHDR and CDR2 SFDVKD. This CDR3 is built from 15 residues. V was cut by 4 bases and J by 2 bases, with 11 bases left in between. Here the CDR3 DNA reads TGTGCCACCAGTGAGCCCAGGGTTACCTACAATGAGCAGTTCTTC. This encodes CATSEPRVTYNEQFF.

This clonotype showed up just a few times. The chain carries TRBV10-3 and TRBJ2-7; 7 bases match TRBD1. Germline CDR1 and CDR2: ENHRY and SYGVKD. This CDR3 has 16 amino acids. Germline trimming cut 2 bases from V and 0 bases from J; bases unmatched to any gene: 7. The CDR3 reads CAISEMVDRRSYEQYF. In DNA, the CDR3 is TGTGCCATCAGTGAGATGGTGGACAGGCGCTCCTACGAGCAGTACTTC.

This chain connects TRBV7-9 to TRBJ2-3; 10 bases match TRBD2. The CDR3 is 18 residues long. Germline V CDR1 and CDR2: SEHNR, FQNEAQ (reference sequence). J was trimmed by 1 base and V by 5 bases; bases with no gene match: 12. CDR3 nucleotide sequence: TGTGCCAGCAGCACAAAGGGGACCGGGACTAGCGGCACAGATACGCAGTATTTT. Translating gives CASSTKGTGTSGTDTQYF.

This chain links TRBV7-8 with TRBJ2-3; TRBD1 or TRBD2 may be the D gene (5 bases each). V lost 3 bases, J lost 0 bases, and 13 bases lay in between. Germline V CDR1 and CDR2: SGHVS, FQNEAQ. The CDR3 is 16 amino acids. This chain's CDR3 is CASSFGDGSSTDTQYF. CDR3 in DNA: TGTGCCAGCAGCTTTGGGGACGGGTCTAGCACAGATACGCAGTATTTT.

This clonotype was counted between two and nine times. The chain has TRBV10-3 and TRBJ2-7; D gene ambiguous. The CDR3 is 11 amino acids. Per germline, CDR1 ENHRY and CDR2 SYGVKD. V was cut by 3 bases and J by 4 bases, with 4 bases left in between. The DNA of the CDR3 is TGTGCCATCAGTGACGGGTACGAGCAGTACTTC. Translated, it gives CAISDGYEQYF.

The CDR3 DNA reads as TGTGCCAGCAGCTTAGGCCACGATACTAGTAGGAACATTCAGTACTTC. This gives the protein CASSLGHDTSRNIQYF. The chain couples TRBV7-2 to TRBJ2-4; perhaps TRBD2 as D (5 bases). CDR3 length equals 16 residues. Germline-derived CDR1 and CDR2 are SGHTA and FQGNSA. The ends were cut back, 1 base at V and 7 bases at J, with 17 bases in the middle.

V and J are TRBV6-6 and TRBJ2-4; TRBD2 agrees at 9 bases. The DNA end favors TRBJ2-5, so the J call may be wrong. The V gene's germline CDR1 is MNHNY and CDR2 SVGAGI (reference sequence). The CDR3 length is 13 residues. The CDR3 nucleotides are TGTGCCAGCAGCTCCGGGACTAGCCCGACCCAGTACTTC. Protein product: CASSSGTSPTQYF.